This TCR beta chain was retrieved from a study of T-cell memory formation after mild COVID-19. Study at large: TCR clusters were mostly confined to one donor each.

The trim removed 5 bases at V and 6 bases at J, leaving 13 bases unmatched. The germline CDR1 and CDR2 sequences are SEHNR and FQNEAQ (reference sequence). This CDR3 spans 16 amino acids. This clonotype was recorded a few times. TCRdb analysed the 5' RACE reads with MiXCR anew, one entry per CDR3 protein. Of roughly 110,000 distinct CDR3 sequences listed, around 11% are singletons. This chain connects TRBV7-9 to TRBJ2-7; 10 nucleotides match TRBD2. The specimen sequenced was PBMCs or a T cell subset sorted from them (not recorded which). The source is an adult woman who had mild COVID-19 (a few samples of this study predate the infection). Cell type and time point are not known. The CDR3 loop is CASSPRTSGGLIEQYF. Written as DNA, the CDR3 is TGTGCCAGCAGCCCCCGGACTAGCGGTGGGTTAATCGAGCAGTACTTC.